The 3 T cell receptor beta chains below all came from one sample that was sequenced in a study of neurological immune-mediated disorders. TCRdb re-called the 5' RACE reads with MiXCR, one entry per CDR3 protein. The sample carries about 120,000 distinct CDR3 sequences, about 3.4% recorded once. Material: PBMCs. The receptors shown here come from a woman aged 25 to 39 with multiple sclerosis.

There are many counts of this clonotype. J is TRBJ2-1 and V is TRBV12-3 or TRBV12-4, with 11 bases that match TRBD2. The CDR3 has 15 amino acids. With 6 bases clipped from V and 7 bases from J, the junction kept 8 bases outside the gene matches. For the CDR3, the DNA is TGTGCCAGCAGGTCGACTAGCGGGGTGGTTAATGAGCAGTTCTTC. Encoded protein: CASRSTSGVVNEQFF.

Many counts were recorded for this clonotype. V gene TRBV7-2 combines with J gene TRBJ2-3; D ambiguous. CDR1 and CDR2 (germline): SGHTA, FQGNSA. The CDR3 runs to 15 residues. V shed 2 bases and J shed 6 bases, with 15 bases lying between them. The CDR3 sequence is CASSLKWMGTDTQYF. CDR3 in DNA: TGTGCCAGCAGCTTAAAATGGATGGGTACGGATACGCAGTATTTT. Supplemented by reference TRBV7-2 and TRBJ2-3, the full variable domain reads GAGVSQSPSNKVTEKGKDVELRCDPISGHTALYWYRQSLGQGLEFLIYFQGNSAPDKSGLPSDRFSAERTGGSVSTLTIQRTQQEDSAVYLCASSLKWMGTDTQYFGPGTRLTVL.

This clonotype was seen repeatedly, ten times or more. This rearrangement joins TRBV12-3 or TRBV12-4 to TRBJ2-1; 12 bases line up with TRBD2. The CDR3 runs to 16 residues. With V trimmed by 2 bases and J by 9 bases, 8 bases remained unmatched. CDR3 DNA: TGTGCCAGCAGTTTACCCAAACTAGCGGGAGGAGGTGAGCAGTTCTTC. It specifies CASSLPKLAGGGEQFF.